This TCR beta chain was sequenced for a study of blood T cell repertoires in COVID-19. Study information: The United States, Italy and Spain provided the acute and convalescent COVID-19 samples. PBMCs, B-cell-depleted T cells, or T cells provided the cDNA or gDNA that made up the material.

The CDR3 spans 16 residues. From germline, CDR1 is SGHNT and CDR2 YYREEE (reference sequence). V lost 1 base, J lost 3 bases, and 14 bases lay in between. As handled by the study authors: Estimation of nucleated cell counts relied on the amplification of reference gene primers. Here immunoSEQ multiplex PCR was the method, and the copy in TCRdb shows in-frame clones only, minus some. V, J and clone size reflect that table, while D and trimming were determined from the DNA. The data hold roughly 120,000 clones, with roughly 84% observed a single time. This TCR came from a woman in her seventies with acute or convalescent COVID-19. The chain recombines TRBV5-4 with TRBJ2-1, with D perhaps matching TRBD2 (7 bases). The material sequenced was peripheral blood. The CDR3 DNA follows: TGTGCCAGCAGCTTGTTTTCGGGGGGCCTCTACAATGAGCAGTTCTTC. Amino acids: CASSLFSGGLYNEQFF.